This TCR beta chain is from a study of beta chain features in type 1 diabetes. General study findings and limits: There was a moderate but significant shortening of TCRB CDR3s in all four CD4+ subsets of Type 1 diabetes patients.

V lost 4 bases to trimming and J lost 0 bases, with 9 bases between them. CDR3 length equals 14 residues. Germline CDR1 is LNHDA and CDR2 is SQIVND (reference sequence). The entirety of the isolated RNA underwent reverse transcription, so expressed TCRB transcripts were sequenced. The assay was immunoSEQ multiplex PCR, and TCRdb's table has in-frame clones only and misses some. Counted here are under 200,000 clones, 8% to 9.5% occurring once; the ten biggest clones make up under 0.65%. Notes on this clone: The antigen is not known.

The authors sorted CD4+ naive, central memory, regulatory and stem cell-like memory cells via CD45RO/CCR7/CD25/CD127/CD95/CD27. This clonotype was sampled from a woman aged 18-35 years with type 1 diabetes. The chain carries TRBV19 and TRBJ1-2, with no clear D. The sequencing input was central memory CD4+ T cells from blood. CDR3 protein: CASSTATSNYGYTF. The CDR3 nucleotides read TGTGCCAGTAGTACCGCGACTTCTAACTATGGCTACACCTTC.